A single sample is the source of the 15 T cell receptor beta chains below, sequenced in a study of T cell changes during pregnancy in multiple sclerosis (dated by TCRdb to the late 2010s). Libraries came from the immunoSEQ multiplex PCR assay. Not all clones reach the TCRdb copy of this immuneACCESS table, which keeps in-frame sequences only. Checked studies attribute under half of the gap to unresolved V genes and leave the rest unexplained. The sample yields about 60,000 clones; 80% to 95% were counted once. 0.65% to 0.9% of the sample is in the top ten clones. This specimen consisted of peripheral blood, obtained in the first trimester of pregnancy. The receptors were gathered from a female donor with multiple sclerosis, enrolled in a pregnancy study.

This sequence joins TRBV7-2 and TRBJ2-7, with 7 bases lining up with TRBD1. The germline V gene encodes CDR1 SGHTA and CDR2 FQGNSA. The CDR3 spans 14 residues. J was trimmed by 1 base and V by 2 bases; bases with no gene match: 2. For the CDR3, the DNA is TGTGCCAGCAGCTTATTGGACAGGTCCTACGAGCAGTACTTC. Its protein product is CASSLLDRSYEQYF.

The rearrangement joins TRBV19 to TRBJ1-5; 7 bases are a match to TRBD1. V gave up 5 bases and J gave up 2 bases; unmatched junction bases: 9. The CDR3 totals 16 residues. From germline, CDR1 is LNHDA and CDR2 SQIVND (reference sequence). The CDR3, as DNA: TGTGCCAGTAGTGTCGGACAGGCCAACCGCAATCAGCCCCAGCATTTT. This encodes CASSVGQANRNQPQHF. The complete variable domain, with remaining parts taken from reference TRBV19 and TRBJ1-5, reads DGGITQSPKYLFRKEGQNVTLSCEQNLNHDAMYWYRQDPGQGLRLIYYSQIVNDFQKGDIAEGYSVSREKKESFPLTVTSAQKNPTAFYLCASSVGQANRNQPQHFGDGTRLSIL.

V and J are TRBV19 and TRBJ1-2; maybe TRBD1 (5 bases). Germline CDR1 and CDR2: LNHDA and SQIVND (reference sequence). The V gene lost 6 bases and the J gene lost 3 bases, with 8 bases spanning the gap. This CDR3 contains 12 residues. The CDR3 nucleotides read TGTGCCAGTAGGGACACCTACTATGGCTACACCTTC. Translation gives CASRDTYYGYTF.

In DNA form, the CDR3 reads TGTGCCAGCAGCCAAGTGGCTCCAGGAACTAATGAAAAACTGTTTTTT. Its translation is CASSQVAPGTNEKLFF. The chain recombines TRBV4-2 with TRBJ1-4, with D unresolved. From germline, CDR1 is LGHNA and CDR2 YNFKEQ. The CDR3 spans 16 residues. The germline V and J ends were trimmed by 1 base and 1 base, with 10 bases remaining between them.

The J gene is TRBJ2-1, the V gene TRBV25-1, with 8 bases matching TRBD1. Germline-derived CDR1 and CDR2 are MGHDK and SYGVNS. CDR3 length: 16 residues. Germline trimming cut 4 bases from V and 2 bases from J; bases unmatched to any gene: 7. This CDR3 is CASSGKDREAYNEQFF. For the CDR3, the DNA is TGTGCCAGCAGTGGGAAGGACAGGGAAGCCTACAATGAGCAGTTCTTC.

This rearrangement joins TRBV6-5 to TRBJ2-5; 7 bases align to TRBD2. Germline loops: CDR1 MNHEY, CDR2 SVGAGI. J gave up 5 bases and V 2 bases, and 2 bases lay outside the gene matches. This CDR3 contains 13 residues. The DNA of the CDR3 is TGTGCCAGCAGTTACAGGGGAGGGGAGACCCAGTACTTC. It encodes CASSYRGGETQYF.

Only one count was recorded for this clone. This chain connects TRBV18 to TRBJ2-7; 10 nucleotides match TRBD2. After removal of 2 bases from V and 4 bases from J, the junction contained 5 bases not matched to a gene. This CDR3 has 15 residues. The germline V gene encodes CDR1 KGHSH and CDR2 LQKENI. CDR3 in DNA: TGTGCCAGCTCACCAAGGCTAGCGGGAGCATACGAGCAGTACTTC. Amino acid sequence: CASSPRLAGAYEQYF. The whole variable domain, filled in from reference TRBV18 and TRBJ2-7, reads NAGVMQNPRHLVRRRGQEARLRCSPMKGHSHVYWYRQLPEEGLKFMVYLQKENIIDESGMPKERFSAEFPKEGPSILRIQQVVRGDSAAYFCASSPRLAGAYEQYFGPGTRLTVT.

V and J are TRBV7-3 and TRBJ2-3; 7 positions agree with TRBD1. The CDR3 has 15 amino acids. CDR1 and CDR2 (germline): SGHTA, FQGTGA. V lost 5 bases to trimming and J lost 2 bases; unmatched junction nucleotides: 7. The CDR3 DNA is TGTGCCAGCAGCCCTCGGACAGGTTACACAGATACGCAGTATTTT. As protein: CASSPRTGYTDTQYF. Full variable domain (remainder filled in from reference TRBV7-3 and TRBJ2-3): GAGVSQTPSNKVTEKGKYVELRCDPISGHTALYWYRQSLGQGPEFLIYFQGTGAADDSGLPNDRFFAVRPEGSVSTLKIQRTERGDSAVYLCASSPRTGYTDTQYFGPGTRLTVL.

This clone was counted a single time. V gene TRBV7-3 combines with J gene TRBJ2-7; 12 nucleotides align to TRBD2. J lost 4 bases, V lost 5 bases, and 9 bases had no gene match. In germline, CDR1 is SGHTA, CDR2 FQGTGA. This CDR3 contains 16 residues. The CDR3 sequence is CASSPGPTSGGYEQYF. The CDR3 nucleotides are TGTGCCAGCAGCCCCGGCCCGACTAGCGGGGGATACGAGCAGTACTTC.

J is TRBJ2-2 and V is TRBV9, with a possible D match to TRBD2 (6 bases). The germline V gene encodes CDR1 SGDLS and CDR2 YYNGEE. This CDR3 is built from 16 residues. V lost 3 bases to trimming and J lost 4 bases, with 16 bases between them. CDR3 nucleotides: TGTGCCAGCAGCGACACTAGCTCTCCCGTCACCGGGGAGCTGTTTTTT. Its protein product is CASSDTSSPVTGELFF.

The chain employs TRBV10-1 and TRBJ1-1; D might be TRBD1 (6 bases). CDR3 length equals 13 residues. Deletions cut 2 bases from V and 3 bases from J, with 7 bases between. CDR1 is WNHNN and CDR2 is SYGVQD in the germline V gene (reference sequence). The CDR3, as DNA: TGCGCCAGCAGTGAGGGACAGCACACTGAAGCTTTCTTT. Its protein is CASSEGQHTEAFF.

The chain is built from TRBV12-5 and TRBJ1-4; TRBD1 matches at 7 bases. Per the germline V gene, CDR1 is LGHNT and CDR2 is FRNRAP. CDR3 length: 14 residues. With V trimmed by 6 bases and J by 7 bases, 8 bases remained unmatched. This CDR3 is CASGDRAVCEKLFF. CDR3 coding DNA: TGTGCTAGTGGCGACAGGGCGGTATGTGAAAAACTGTTTTTT.

The V gene is TRBV7-6, the J gene TRBJ2-6, with 12 bases identical to TRBD2. Germline V lookup: CDR1 SGHVS, CDR2 FNYEAQ. V lost 3 bases to trimming and J lost 0 bases; unmatched junction nucleotides: 9. The CDR3 is 20 amino acids. This CDR3 is CASSFRLAGVPGSGANVLTF. CDR3 nucleotides: TGTGCCAGCAGCTTTAGACTAGCGGGGGTTCCCGGCTCTGGGGCCAACGTCCTGACTTTC.

This chain links TRBV30 with TRBJ1-5; tentatively, D is TRBD1 (6 bases). V was trimmed by 1 base and J by 5 bases, leaving 15 bases between them. The germline V gene encodes CDR1 GTSNPN and CDR2 SVGIG (reference sequence). The CDR3 is 15 residues long. The CDR3 sequence is CAWSGIRGTDQPQHF. The CDR3 DNA is TGTGCCTGGAGTGGCATCAGGGGAACGGATCAGCCCCAGCATTTT.

This sequence joins TRBV19 and TRBJ2-6; TRBD1 matches at 8 bases. CDR3 length: 17 amino acids. Germline-derived CDR1 and CDR2 are LNHDA and SQIVND (reference sequence). The V gene end was trimmed by 4 bases and the J gene end by 0 bases; junction bases not matched to a gene: 5. DNA of the CDR3: TGTGCCAGTAGTACCGGACAGGGCCTCTCTGGGGCCAACGTCCTGACTTTC. Translating it yields CASSTGQGLSGANVLTF. Variable domain in full (rest from reference TRBV19 and TRBJ2-6): DGGITQSPKYLFRKEGQNVTLSCEQNLNHDAMYWYRQDPGQGLRLIYYSQIVNDFQKGDIAEGYSVSREKKESFPLTVTSAQKNPTAFYLCASSTGQGLSGANVLTFGAGSRLTVL.